Listed below are T cell receptor beta chains from one sample, sequenced in a study of T-cell reconstitution after alpha-beta-depleted transplantation in children. Each CDR3 protein gets one entry after TCRdb re-called the PCR reads with MiXCR. Seen here are 250,000 to 350,000 distinct CDR3 sequences, 9.9% observed once, and the top ten hold over 9%. This sample comprised PBMCs from the stem cell graft donor, obtained from the stem cell graft. The receptors originated from a human donor who donated a stem cell graft to a child with SCID. Each CDR3 is given with its conserved first and last residue. The D gene is left open where the match is weak. Part of the rows lack a size; the others show once, few, many or a class for expanded clones.

J gene | clone size | D gene | CDR3 length | V gene | CDR3 protein
TRBJ2-3 | few | TRBD2 | 15 | TRBV7-6 | CASSLGLAGNFTQYF
TRBJ2-1 | NA | NA | 13 | TRBV5-1 | CASNPRGVDEQFF
TRBJ2-1 | NA | TRBD2 | 15 | TRBV3-1 | CASRFLGGRDNEQFF
TRBJ1-1 | many | NA | 15 | TRBV7-9 | CASSFTQEMNTEAFF
TRBJ2-7 | NA | NA | 13 | TRBV15 | CATGPLDPYEQYF
TRBJ1-5 | NA | TRBD1 | 15 | TRBV20-1 | CSARDARDSRGAQHF
TRBJ1-4 | few | NA | 15 | TRBV6-5 | CASSSKDAVQEKLFF
TRBJ2-3 | once | TRBD1 | 19 | TRBV5-6 | CASSQAWTGTESSTDTQYF
TRBJ2-3 | NA | NA | 15 | TRBV20-1 | CSARDPQTSTDTQYF
TRBJ2-5 | NA | NA | 14 | TRBV5-1 | CASSLGVPQETQYF
TRBJ2-5 | many | NA | 14 | TRBV5-1 | CASSLAGAQETQYF
TRBJ2-3 | NA | NA | 13 | TRBV29-1 | CSVGSLAPDTQYF
TRBJ2-1 | few | TRBD2 | 16 | TRBV20-1 | CSASGQRGGSYNEQFF
TRBJ2-6 | NA | NA | 15 | TRBV24-1 | CATSDRQTGANVLTF
TRBJ2-2 | NA | TRBD1 | 14 | TRBV5-5 | CASSLEQGVGELFF
TRBJ2-1 | few | NA | 13 | TRBV4-2 | CASSQARLGEQFF
TRBJ1-5 | few | NA | 13 | TRBV12-3/TRBV12-4 | CASSKVWDQPQHF
TRBJ1-4 | NA | TRBD1 | 16 | TRBV3-1 | CASSQTGQVSNEKLFF
TRBJ2-1 | many | TRBD2 | 15 | TRBV20-1 | CSARDLAGASNEQFF
TRBJ1-2 | many | NA | 13 | TRBV5-1 | CASSITDNYGYTF
TRBJ2-1 | NA | TRBD2 | 16 | TRBV20-1 | CSARVLLAGNPHEQFF
TRBJ2-4 | many | TRBD2 | 11 | TRBV20-1 | CSAISGGAEYF
TRBJ2-1 | few | NA | 16 | TRBV12-3/TRBV12-4 | CASSIRGGNSYNEQFF